This T cell receptor beta chain was profiled in a study of early T cells in non-severe SARS-CoV-2 infection. This clonotype has a count of ten or more. TCRdb passed the 5' RACE reads through MiXCR, listing each CDR3 protein once. In the table there are fewer than 100,000 distinct CDR3 sequences, 5% to 6.5% of which are singletons. The receptor was isolated from an adult who was a healthcare worker with PCR-confirmed SARS-CoV-2 infection or an uninfected control (not recorded which). The sample taken for sequencing was whole blood.

The DNA of the CDR3 is TGTGCCAGCAGACCCACGAACACTGAAGCTTTCTTT. Translation gives CASRPTNTEAFF. The chain carries TRBV12-3 or TRBV12-4 and TRBJ1-1; D gene unclear. The V and J ends lost 6 bases and 1 base respectively, with 6 bases between them. The CDR3 runs 12 residues.